The 4 T cell receptor beta chains presented below share a single source sample, sequenced in a study of radiation and T cells in renal cell carcinoma. As to time point: blood 4 weeks post-SBRT, at nephrectomy. Treatment described: 15 Gy SBRT to primary tumor, nephrectomy 4 weeks later. TCRdb's copy holds only in-frame clones and misses some; the assay was immunoSEQ multiplex PCR. Of just under 150,000 clones listed, 86% are singletons. The source was blood, collected from a patient whose treatment included radiotherapy and nephrectomy. Receptors were obtained from a woman aged 45 to 65 with renal cell carcinoma.

This chain connects TRBV9 to TRBJ2-5; TRBD1 agrees at 8 bases. The germline V gene has CDR1 SGDLS and CDR2 YYNGEE. This CDR3 has 15 amino acids. Trimming at V came to 5 bases and at J to 2 bases, leaving 8 bases not matched to a gene. The CDR3 DNA follows: TGTGCCAGCAGTATCAATACAGGGGGACAAGAGACCCAGTACTTC. This gives the protein CASSINTGGQETQYF.

The CDR3 protein is CASSILASGRWETQYF. The CDR3 nucleotides read TGTGCCAGTAGTATTTTGGCTAGCGGGAGGTGGGAGACCCAGTACTTC. The chain is built from TRBV19 and TRBJ2-5; 11 nucleotides agree with TRBD2. V lost 3 bases and J lost 5; bases outside the gene matches: 8. This CDR3 contains 16 residues. Germline CDR1 is LNHDA and CDR2 is SQIVND (reference sequence).

V and J are TRBV9 and TRBJ2-3; a possible D gene is TRBD2 (5 bases). Germline V gives CDR1 SGDLS, CDR2 YYNGEE. The V end lost 0 bases, the J end lost 0 bases, and 8 bases lay between the germline ends. This CDR3 contains 15 residues. CDR3 region: CASSVAGGSTDTQYF. The CDR3 DNA reads as TGTGCCAGCAGCGTAGCAGGCGGGAGCACAGATACGCAGTATTTT.

There are a few counts of this clone. The CDR3 bases are TGTGCCAGTAGTATAAAGGGGGCCACTGAAGCTTTCTTT. Encoded protein: CASSIKGATEAFF. V and J are TRBV19 and TRBJ1-1, with 7 bases lining up with TRBD1. The V gene end was trimmed by 2 bases and the J gene end by 4 bases; junction bases not matched to a gene: 1. The CDR3 is 13 amino acids. From germline, CDR1 is LNHDA and CDR2 SQIVND (reference sequence). Based on the CDR3 plus reference TRBV19 and TRBJ1-1, the full variable domain is DGGITQSPKYLFRKEGQNVTLSCEQNLNHDAMYWYRQDPGQGLRLIYYSQIVNDFQKGDIAEGYSVSREKKESFPLTVTSAQKNPTAFYLCASSIKGATEAFFGQGTRLTVV.